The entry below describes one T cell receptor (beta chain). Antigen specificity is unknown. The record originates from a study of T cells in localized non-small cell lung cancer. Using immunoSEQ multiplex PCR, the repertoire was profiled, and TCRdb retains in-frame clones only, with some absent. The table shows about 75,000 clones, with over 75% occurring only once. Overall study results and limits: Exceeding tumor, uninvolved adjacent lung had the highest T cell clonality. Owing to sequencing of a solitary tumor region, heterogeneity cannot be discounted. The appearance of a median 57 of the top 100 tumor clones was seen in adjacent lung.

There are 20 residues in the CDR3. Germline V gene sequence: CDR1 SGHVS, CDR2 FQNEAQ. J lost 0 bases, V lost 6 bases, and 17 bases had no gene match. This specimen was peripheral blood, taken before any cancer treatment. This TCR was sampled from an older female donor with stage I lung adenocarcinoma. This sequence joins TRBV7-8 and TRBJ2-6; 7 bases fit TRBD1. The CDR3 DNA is TGTGCCAGCAGGCACACAGGGGTCTCGGGCCGCCTCTCTGGGGCCAACGTCCTGACTTTC. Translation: CASRHTGVSGRLSGANVLTF.